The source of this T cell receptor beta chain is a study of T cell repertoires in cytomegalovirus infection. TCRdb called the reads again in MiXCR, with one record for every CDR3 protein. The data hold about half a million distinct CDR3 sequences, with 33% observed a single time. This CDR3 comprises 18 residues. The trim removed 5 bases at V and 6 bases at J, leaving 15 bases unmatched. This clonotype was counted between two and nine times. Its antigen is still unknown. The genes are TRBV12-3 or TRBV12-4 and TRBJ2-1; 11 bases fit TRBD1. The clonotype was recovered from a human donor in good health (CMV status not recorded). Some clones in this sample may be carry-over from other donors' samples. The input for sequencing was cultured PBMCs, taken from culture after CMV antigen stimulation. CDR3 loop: CASSPTRVSGTGGNEQFF. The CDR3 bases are TGTGCCAGCAGTCCAACCCGCGTATCCGGGACAGGGGGCAATGAGCAGTTCTTC.